Listed below are T cell receptor beta chains from one sample, sequenced in a study of CD4 T cells in relation to SARS-CoV-2 and coronaviruses. Here immunoSEQ multiplex PCR was the method, and the copy in TCRdb shows in-frame clones only, minus some. The sample has about 35,000 clones, about 86% seen once. No antigens are known for them. The specimen was naive CD4+ T cells from PBMCs, cultured in vitro. Receptors were obtained from an adult with COVID-19. CDR3s include the opening cysteine and the closing phenylalanine or tryptophan. The D gene is left open where the match is weak. A clone size is listed for some rows: how often the clone was seen (once, few, many), or a class if it is expanded.

D | J | size | V | length | CDR3 | DNA
- | TRBJ1-5 | few | TRBV28 | 12 | CASSLRGQPQHF | TGTGCCAGCAGTTTAAGAGGGCAGCCCCAGCATTTT
TRBD2 | TRBJ2-5 | - | TRBV11-2 | 16 | CASSLATSGNQETQYF | TGTGCCAGCAGCTTAGCGACTAGCGGGAACCAAGAGACCCAGTACTTC
TRBD2 | TRBJ2-4 | once | TRBV18 | 17 | CASSLTGGAGAKNIQYF | TGTGCCAGCTCTCTCACGGGGGGAGCAGGGGCCAAAAACATTCAGTACTTC
- | TRBJ1-5 | - | TRBV2 | 15 | CASSEAGPNNQPQHF | TGTGCCAGCAGTGAAGCAGGGCCAAACAATCAGCCCCAGCATTTT
TRBD2 | TRBJ2-1 | - | TRBV5-1 | 15 | CASSPTSGSMNEQFF | TGCGCCAGCAGCCCGACTAGCGGGAGTATGAATGAGCAGTTCTTC
- | TRBJ2-1 | once | TRBV24-1 | 17 | CATSEWNSGRREGEQFF | TGTGCCACCAGTGAATGGAATAGCGGCCGGAGAGAGGGTGAGCAGTTCTTC
- | TRBJ1-1 | once | TRBV25-1 | 13 | CASVAWPNTEAFF | TGTGCCAGCGTTGCCTGGCCGAACACTGAAGCTTTCTTT
TRBD1 | TRBJ1-2 | - | TRBV2 | 13 | CASTEQGSGGYTF | TGTGCCAGCACTGAACAGGGGTCGGGGGGCTACACCTTC
- | TRBJ1-6 | - | TRBV6-5 | 14 | CASSRYPRDSPLHF | TGTGCCAGCAGCCGGTATCCACGGGATTCACCCCTCCACTTT
- | TRBJ1-2 | - | TRBV14 | 14 | CASSPGDGNYGYTF | TGTGCCAGCAGTCCGGGCGATGGTAACTATGGCTACACCTTC
- | TRBJ1-3 | - | TRBV20-1 | 11 | CSAREGNTIYF | TGCAGTGCTAGAGAGGGAAACACCATATATTTT
TRBD2 | TRBJ2-6 | - | TRBV28 | 20 | CASRTSSASGRLIGANVLTF | TGTGCCAGCAGAACTTCTTCGGCTAGCGGGAGATTGATTGGGGCCAACGTCCTGACTTTC
TRBD2 | TRBJ2-7 | once | TRBV7-2 | 15 | CASSLTSGAFYEQYF | TGTGCCAGCAGTCTCACTAGCGGGGCATTCTACGAGCAGTACTTC
TRBD1 | TRBJ2-1 | - | TRBV9 | 16 | CASSGTGASSYNEQFF | TGTGCCAGCAGCGGGACAGGGGCTAGCTCCTACAATGAGCAGTTCTTC
- | TRBJ2-7 | - | TRBV6-6 | 14 | CASSLTGVRVEQYF | TGTGCCAGCAGTTTGACTGGTGTTCGGGTCGAGCAGTACTTC
- | TRBJ2-7 | - | TRBV7-3 | 13 | CASPRGAAYEQYF | TGTGCCAGCCCCCGCGGGGCAGCCTACGAGCAGTACTTC
- | TRBJ1-1 | - | TRBV7-3 | 16 | CASSNHGVQGNTEAFF | TGTGCCAGCAGCAACCATGGGGTACAGGGGAACACTGAAGCTTTCTTT
TRBD1 | TRBJ2-7 | few | TRBV7-9 | 13 | CASSPRTGGGMNF | TGTGCCAGCAGCCCACGCACAGGGGGCGGTATGAACTTC
- | TRBJ2-4 | - | TRBV7-2 | 14 | CASTLIGGIGIQYF | TGTGCCAGCACCTTAATCGGAGGCATCGGCATTCAGTACTTC
- | TRBJ2-1 | - | TRBV21-1 | 14 | CASSKTPGRYEQFF | TGTGCCAGCAGCAAAACCCCAGGGAGGTATGAGCAGTTCTTC
- | TRBJ2-3 | - | TRBV18 | 16 | CASRPGAGSIPDTQYF | TGTGCCAGCAGACCGGGGGCAGGGTCGATTCCAGATACGCAGTATTTT
- | TRBJ1-4 | - | TRBV30 | 14 | CAWSPGGGHEKLFF | TGTGCCTGGAGTCCCGGCGGGGGGCATGAAAAACTGTTTTTT
- | TRBJ2-1 | - | TRBV5-4 | 19 | CASSLAYQGGKGELSEQFF | TGTGCCAGCAGCTTGGCCTATCAAGGGGGAAAGGGGGAGTTGTCCGAGCAGTTCTTC
- | TRBJ1-5 | - | TRBV6-1 | 15 | CASSPIRLANQPQHF | TGTGCCAGCAGTCCGATCAGGTTAGCCAATCAGCCCCAGCATTTT
TRBD1 | TRBJ2-7 | few | TRBV2 | 11 | CASSTGAEQYF | TGTGCCAGCAGCACAGGGGCCGAGCAGTACTTC
TRBD1 | TRBJ1-1 | once | TRBV6-7 | 17 | CASSYHRDRYMNTEAFF | TGTGCCAGCAGTTACCACCGGGACAGGTACATGAACACTGAAGCTTTCTTT
- | TRBJ2-7 | few | TRBV4-2 | 16 | CASSQGGRGRVNEQYF | TGTGCCAGCAGCCAAGGTGGACGGGGGCGCGTCAACGAGCAGTACTTC
- | TRBJ1-5 | - | TRBV2 | 13 | CASRTGYNQPQHF | TGTGCCAGCAGAACAGGGTACAATCAGCCCCAGCATTTT